Sequencing of this T cell receptor beta chain was carried out in a study of neoadjuvant anti-PD-1 for oral cavity cancer (dated by TCRdb to the early 2020s). For the wider study: Before curative-intent surgical resection, most patients were given three to four biweekly doses of nivolumab at 3 mg/kg. A fourth nivolumab dose was given around day 43 to patients without progression, and definitive surgical resection was performed in those patients on days 50-56. Under RECIST 1.1, a patient counted as a responder if showing complete response, partial response or stable disease, and as a non-responder if showing progression. The parent correlative cohort had 12 to 13 patients and a response rate of roughly 32%.

Comments on this clone: Its antigen target is currently unknown. No base qualities exist here, and no much larger clone lies one base off it.

PBMC libraries used mostly approximately 500 ng of input genomic DNA for deep sequencing, with six replicates per sample. The immunoSEQ hsTCRbeta kit was used to prepare TCRbeta libraries according to the manufacturer's instructions. Sequencing of the completed libraries took place using an Illumina NovaSeq 6000 S4 flow cell after they had been pooled to approximately 3 nM. As for the authors' bioinformatics: The immunoSEQ Analyzer handled quality control and preprocessing of the raw data. The analysis was restricted to productive rearrangements, with each unique CDR3 amino acid sequence defining a clonotype. Repertoire clonality was estimated as the Gini-Simpson index, which was computed with the R package tcR. Student's t test was used to compare Gini indices, and Pearson correlation was used to assess associations with tumor size change. The source is immuneACCESS, and TCRdb retained only in-frame sequences with V and J called. Part of the clones is not carried over; for the studies checked, unresolved V genes explain less than half of this, and the remainder is unexplained. That table furnishes V, J and clone size, whereas the DNA furnished D and trimming. The sample has about 72,000 clones on record, over 70% of them singletons. The ten largest clones capture 3% to 4% of the sample.

Per the publication, the time point label means: before neoadjuvant nivolumab. The patients had newly diagnosed stage II-IVA oral cavity squamous cell carcinoma and had not received any prior systemic or radiation treatment. The cohort consisted of patients with HPV-negative, locally advanced oral cavity squamous cell carcinoma. Peripheral blood mononuclear cells were analyzed directly, without maintenance or expansion in culture. Samples were obtained from a longitudinal correlative study of a single-arm phase II trial of neoadjuvant nivolumab in oral cavity squamous cell carcinoma. Genomic DNA-based TCRbeta sequencing was performed on subject-matched pre- and post-treatment PBMCs and tumors from three responders and three non-responders. Peripheral blood mononuclear cells were drawn once before nivolumab treatment and a second time after treatment, when surgery took place. Genomic DNA was isolated from PBMCs using the Maxwell RSC DNA from Cells kit.

The CDR3 runs 15 residues from the cysteine to the phenylalanine. The read is trimmed to its CDR3 DNA, 45 bases read in frame from base 1. The germline V and J ends show losses of 0 bases and 2 bases respectively, and no gene match explains 4 bases of the junction. According to the germline V gene, CDR1 reads MNHEY and CDR2 reads SVGAGI. Results and caveats for the whole study, not just this receptor: Only a few patients per response group were included in the TCR analyses, and the authors called for validation in larger cohorts. After neoadjuvant nivolumab, non-responders showed significantly higher T cell clonality (Gini index) in PBMCs than responders did. A higher pretreatment blood Treg/Th17 ratio correlated with both higher pretreatment blood TCRbeta clonality and lower post-treatment tumor TCRbeta clonality.

The V gene is TRBV6-5 and the J gene is TRBJ2-7; a stretch of 7 junction bases matches TRBD2. The receptor was isolated from a person between 35 and 79 years old with oral cavity squamous cell carcinoma. The specimen was PBMCs, collected before nivolumab (anti-PD-1) treatment. For the CDR3, the sequence is CASSYSRAGAYEQYF. The nucleotides are TGTGCCAGCAGTTACTCGAGGGCGGGGGCCTACGAGCAGTACTTC.